The T cell receptor (beta chain) under discussion was sequenced for a study of CD8 T cells in ankylosing spondylitis. Broader study findings: As reported, disease-linked clones showed significant enrichment in matched ankylosing spondylitis synovial fluid. Reactive arthritis synovial fluid and blood were previously reported to contain some motif variants.

This clonotype was picked up one time. Its antigen is unknown. A much larger clone lies a single base off, so this may be a read error. The CDR3 ends on some other residue instead of the conserved phenylalanine or tryptophan, so this is likely a read error. TCRdb redid the calling of the 5' RACE reads with MiXCR, one entry per CDR3 protein. This sample has about 240,000 distinct CDR3 sequences; approximately 8% occur once, and the top ten carry 4% to 5%. The CDR3 has 12 amino acids. In germline, CDR1 is SGHDT, CDR2 YYEEEE. The V gene lost 0 bases and the J gene lost 5 bases, with 5 bases spanning the gap.

This chain connects TRBV5-6 to TRBJ1-2; D not certain. The source material was blood, either unsorted or a sorted T cell fraction (not recorded which). The source is a female donor with ankylosing spondylitis or in good health (not recorded which). The CDR3 is CASSLDRYGYTL. The CDR3 bases are TGTGCCAGCAGCTTGGACCGTTATGGCTACACCCTC.